This T cell receptor beta chain was captured by sequencing in a study of CD4 T cells in relation to SARS-CoV-2 and coronaviruses. Unexposed donor CD4+ T cells date from about 2011-2018, before the COVID-19 pandemic. CD4+ T cells were isolated from the cells after more than 8 days of culture. V trimming: 3 bases; J trimming: 3 bases; junction bases outside the gene matches: 1. Per germline, CDR1 LGHNA and CDR2 YNFKEQ. The CDR3 is 13 amino acids. In this sample, this clone turned up a few times. Its antigen remains unidentified. The table came from immunoSEQ multiplex PCR; TCRdb's copy has only in-frame clones and leaves some out. The data hold about 14,000 clones, with approximately 80% observed a single time.

The receptor was isolated from a human donor in good health. The J gene is TRBJ2-7, the V gene TRBV4-2; 8 positions agree with TRBD2. Sequencing used CD4+ T cells from PBMCs, cultured in vitro. CDR3 nucleotides: TGTGCCAGCAGCCAGAGCGGGAGCTACGAGCAGTACTTC. Protein product: CASSQSGSYEQYF.